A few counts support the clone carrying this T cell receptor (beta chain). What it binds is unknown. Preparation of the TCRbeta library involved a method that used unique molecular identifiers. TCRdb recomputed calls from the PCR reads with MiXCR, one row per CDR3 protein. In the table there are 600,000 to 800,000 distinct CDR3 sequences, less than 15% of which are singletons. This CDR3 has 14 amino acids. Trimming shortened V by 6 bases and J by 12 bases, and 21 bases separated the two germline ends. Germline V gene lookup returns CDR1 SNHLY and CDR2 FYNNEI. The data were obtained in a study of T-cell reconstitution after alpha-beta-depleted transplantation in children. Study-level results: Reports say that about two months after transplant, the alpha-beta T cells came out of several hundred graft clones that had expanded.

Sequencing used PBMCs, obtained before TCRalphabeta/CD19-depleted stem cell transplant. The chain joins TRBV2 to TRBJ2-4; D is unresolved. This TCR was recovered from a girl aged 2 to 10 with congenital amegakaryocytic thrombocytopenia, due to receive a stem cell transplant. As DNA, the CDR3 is TGTGCCAGCAGACCCAGGAGTACCGGTGAAGATCAGTACTTC. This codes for CASRPRSTGEDQYF.